This T cell receptor (beta chain) was captured by sequencing in a study of control samples from healthy donors and cancer patients (dated by TCRdb to 2019 to 2021). With regard to this clone: It lacks a known antigen. No per-base quality is available; no much larger clone lies one base away.

Library preparation employed the immunoSEQ multiplex PCR assay. TCRdb provides this immuneACCESS table in a form limited to in-frame rearrangements. Some clones are lacking; in checked studies, under half of them reflect an unresolved V gene, and why the rest are absent is not known. Recorded for this sample are about 53,000 clones; around 90% of them occurred a single time. The ten most abundant clones make up 11% to 15% of the sample. The germline V end is reduced by 4 bases and the J end by 1 base; junction bases left unmatched: 4. Via the germline V gene (reference sequence), CDR1 is SGHKS and CDR2 YYEKEE. The CDR3 runs 15 residues from the cysteine to the phenylalanine. Left in the record is the CDR3 DNA by itself, 45 bases read in frame from the first base.

Here the chain combines TRBV5-5 and TRBJ1-2, and 10 junctional nucleotides match TRBD1. This TCR was recovered from a man aged 55-75 years with head and neck cancer. Specimen: PBMCs. The CDR3: CASSLRTGGNYGYTF. The DNA sequence follows: TGTGCCAGCAGCCTCCGGACAGGGGGTAACTATGGCTACACCTTC. The CDR3 plus the reference TRBV5-5 and TRBJ1-2 genes for the other parts give the full variable domain: DAGVTQSPTHLIKTRGQQVTLRCSPISGHKSVSWYQQVLGQGPQFIFQYYEKEERGRGNFPDRFSARQFPNYSSELNVNALLLGDSALYLCASSLRTGGNYGYTFGSGTRLTVV.